This is a list of T cell receptor beta chains from one sample in a study of sequential checkpoint blockade in melanoma. Repertoires were generated with immunoSEQ multiplex PCR, while TCRdb's copy carries only in-frame clones and drops some. The table shows thousands of clones, with about 20% occurring only once. The material sequenced was tumor tissue (inferred from file names), taken from a patient given nivolumab and ipilimumab in sequence. Every receptor here comes from a human donor with melanoma. CDR3s include the opening cysteine and the closing phenylalanine or tryptophan. The D gene is left open where the match is weak. Clone sizes are given selectively: once, few, many, or a class where the clone is expanded.

>.|.|TRBV5-1|TRBJ2-5
CASSDGGGRRETQYF
TGCGCCAGCAGCGATGGAGGGGGGCGTCGGGAGACCCAGTACTTC
>few|.|TRBV6-8|TRBJ2-7
CASSYGVSQYEQYF
TGTGCCAGCAGTTACGGCGTCTCTCAGTACGAGCAGTACTTC
>few|TRBD2|TRBV11-3|TRBJ2-1
CASSLNSGGADEQFF
TGTGCCAGCAGCTTAAATAGCGGGGGGGCAGATGAGCAGTTCTTC
>few|.|TRBV4-1|TRBJ2-7
CASSQGAGWSYEQYF
TGCGCCAGCAGCCAAGGGGCAGGGTGGTCCTACGAGCAGTACTTC
>few|TRBD2|TRBV6-8|TRBJ2-1
CASSYRTSGRNYNEQFF
TGTGCCAGCAGTTACAGGACTAGCGGGCGAAACTACAATGAGCAGTTCTTC
>few|.|TRBV6-8|TRBJ1-1
CASSYESPLNTEAFF
TGTGCCAGCAGTTACGAGTCTCCTCTGAACACTGAAGCTTTCTTT
>few|TRBD1|TRBV25-1|TRBJ2-5
CASIGTVKTQYF
TGTGCCAGCATAGGGACAGTAAAGACCCAGTACTTC
>few|.|TRBV6-8|TRBJ2-1
CASSRSGQYNEQFF
TGTGCCAGCAGTAGGAGCGGGCAGTACAATGAGCAGTTCTTC
>.|TRBD1|TRBV19|TRBJ2-5
CASSISGTGVGETQYF
TGTGCCAGTAGTATTTCCGGGACAGGGGTGGGAGAGACCCAGTACTTC
>.|.|TRBV6-8|TRBJ1-4
CASSYDGEKLFF
TGTGCCAGCAGTTATGACGGAGAAAAACTGTTTTTT
>.|.|TRBV19|TRBJ2-1
CASTPRVGVEQFF
TGTGCCAGTACCCCTCGGGTGGGAGTAGAGCAGTTCTTC
>.|TRBD1|TRBV6-8|TRBJ1-2
CASRRLDRGGLYGYTF
TGTGCCAGCAGGAGACTTGACAGGGGTGGCCTCTATGGCTACACCTTC
>.|.|TRBV9|TRBJ2-3
CASSVGSRGDTQYF
TGTGCCAGCAGCGTAGGCTCAAGAGGAGATACGCAGTATTTT
>.|.|TRBV6-8|TRBJ2-1
CASRGLSESYNEQFF
TGTGCCAGCAGGGGGTTATCCGAATCCTACAATGAGCAGTTCTTC
>.|TRBD1|TRBV18|TRBJ1-3
CASSSTGASGNTIYF
TGTGCCAGCTCTTCAACAGGGGCATCGGGAAACACCATATATTTT
>few|TRBD2|TRBV9|TRBJ2-4
CASSDRGVKNIQYF
TGTGCCAGCAGTGATCGGGGGGTCAAAAACATTCAGTACTTC
>.|.|TRBV5-1|TRBJ1-1
CASSLGDFNTEAFF
TGCGCCAGCAGCTTGGGGGATTTCAACACTGAAGCTTTCTTT
>many|.|TRBV11-3|TRBJ2-5
CASSLPLWSQETQYF
TGTGCCAGCAGCTTACCCCTCTGGAGTCAAGAGACCCAGTACTTC
>many|.|TRBV11-3|TRBJ2-7
CASSHTGQGYEQYF
TGTGCCAGCAGCCATACTGGACAAGGCTACGAGCAGTACTTC
>.|TRBD1|TRBV19|TRBJ1-1
CASSIGGQDTEAFF
TGTGCCAGTAGTATAGGGGGACAGGACACTGAAGCTTTCTTT
>.|.|TRBV9|TRBJ2-3
CATQGAGRSNTQYF
TGTGCCACCCAGGGTGCGGGGCGATCTAATACGCAGTATTTT
>few|TRBD2|TRBV6-8|TRBJ2-3
CASRPGLAGTDTQYF
TGTGCCAGCAGACCCGGACTAGCGGGCACAGATACGCAGTATTTT
>.|.|TRBV25-1|TRBJ2-1
CASSDSGRGKRNEQFF
TGTGCCAGCAGTGACTCCGGGCGGGGCAAGCGGAATGAGCAGTTCTTC
>.|TRBD2|TRBV6-8|TRBJ2-1
CASREEGLAAWGEQFF
TGTGCCAGCAGAGAAGAGGGACTAGCGGCTTGGGGTGAGCAGTTCTTC
>.|.|TRBV15|TRBJ2-7
CATSSPVAGLLDEQYF
TGTGCCACCAGCAGCCCGGTGGCAGGGCTTTTGGACGAGCAGTACTTC
>many|.|TRBV11-3|TRBJ1-5
CASSLRGGRDQPQHF
TGTGCCAGCAGCTTGAGGGGAGGTAGGGATCAGCCCCAGCATTTT
>medium-sized|.|TRBV11-3|TRBJ1-1
CASSLEVGGTEAFF
TGTGCCAGCAGCTTGGAGGTGGGAGGGACTGAAGCTTTCTTT
>medium-sized|.|TRBV30|TRBJ1-2
CAWSGEASYGYTF
TGTGCCTGGAGTGGCGAGGCCTCCTATGGCTACACCTTC
>medium-sized|.|TRBV11-3|TRBJ2-7
CASSPRANSYEQYF
TGTGCCAGCAGCCCCCGGGCAAATTCCTACGAGCAGTACTTC
>few|TRBD1|TRBV6-8|TRBJ1-2
CASSARGQGYGYTF
TGTGCCAGCAGTGCCAGGGGGCAGGGCTATGGCTACACCTTC
>.|.|TRBV6-8|TRBJ2-1
CASSSAAGNWGEQFF
TGTGCCAGCTCTTCCGCGGCAGGGAATTGGGGTGAGCAGTTCTTC
>.|TRBD1|TRBV6-8|TRBJ2-1
CASSPDRVGNEQFF
TGTGCCAGCAGTCCGGACAGGGTGGGCAATGAGCAGTTCTTC
>few|TRBD2|TRBV6-8|TRBJ2-2
CASSGLAGAGELFF
TGTGCCAGCAGTGGACTAGCGGGAGCCGGGGAGCTGTTTTTT
>few|TRBD2|TRBV19|TRBJ2-7
CASSIGPQRGTYEQYF
TGTGCCAGTAGTATAGGACCTCAGCGGGGAACCTACGAGCAGTACTTC
>few|TRBD2|TRBV28|TRBJ2-3
CASSTPVGLADTDTQYF
TGTGCCAGCAGCACGCCCGTGGGACTAGCCGACACAGATACGCAGTATTTT
>few|TRBD1|TRBV6-8|TRBJ2-5
CASRLRTGRETQYF
TGTGCCAGCAGACTAAGGACAGGGAGGGAGACCCAGTACTTC
>.|TRBD2|TRBV4-1|TRBJ2-7
CASSQGAGGLDEQYF
TGCGCCAGCAGCCAAGGGGCGGGGGGGCTCGACGAGCAGTACTTC
>.|TRBD2|TRBV6-8|TRBJ2-7
CASSYPGLAGVYEQYF
TGTGCCAGCAGTTACCCCGGACTAGCGGGAGTCTACGAGCAGTACTTC
>medium-sized|.|TRBV6-8|TRBJ1-5
CASSHSRSNQPQHF
TGTGCCAGCAGCCACTCTAGGAGCAATCAGCCCCAGCATTTT
>medium-sized|TRBD1|TRBV4-1|TRBJ2-2
CASSQEQGGSSGELFF
TGCGCCAGCAGCCAAGAACAGGGGGGTTCATCCGGGGAGCTGTTTTTT
>.|.|TRBV18|TRBJ1-1
CASSPRTGVTEAFF
TGTGCCAGCTCACCACGGACGGGGGTTACTGAAGCTTTCTTT
>few|TRBD2|TRBV6-8|TRBJ2-7
CASSLQPGLAGGNSYEQYF
TGTGCCAGCAGCCTCCAACCGGGACTAGCGGGGGGTAACTCCTACGAGCAGTACTTC
>few|.|TRBV6-8|TRBJ1-1
CASSPDGGTTEAFF
TGTGCCAGCAGCCCCGACGGGGGCACGACTGAAGCTTTCTTT
>many|.|TRBV11-3|TRBJ1-2
CASSLLPGATLPYGYTF
TGTGCCAGCAGCCTCCTCCCAGGCGCAACCCTCCCATATGGCTACACCTTC
>.|TRBD2|TRBV19|TRBJ2-3
CASRHPTSATDTQYF
TGTGCCAGTAGGCATCCTACTAGCGCTACAGATACGCAGTATTTT